The 8 T cell receptor beta chains presented below share a single source sample, sequenced in a study of shared T cell receptors in the human thymus. Profiled with immunoSEQ multiplex PCR; TCRdb holds only in-frame clones, not every one. The sample shows over 650,000 clones, about 90% of them seen only once. The data were also submitted as part of a second study, on human thymus T cells.

Sequencing was done on a sample of thymocytes. These receptors came from a boy younger than two with a congenital heart defect.

The chain links TRBV19 to TRBJ1-1, with unresolved D. V lost 9 bases and J 5 bases, leaving 19 bases between the germline ends. This CDR3 contains 14 residues. Germline V gene sequence: CDR1 LNHDA, CDR2 SQIVND (reference sequence). The DNA of the CDR3 is TGTGCCAGCACCCCCGTCGGCGGGTATACTGAAGCTTTCTTT. Its protein is CASTPVGGYTEAFF.

The V and J genes are TRBV6-1 and TRBJ2-7, with D unclear. V lost 1 base and J 4 bases, leaving 5 bases between the germline ends. Germline-derived CDR1 and CDR2 are MNHNS and SASEGT. The CDR3 consists of 12 residues. The CDR3 coding sequence is TGTGCCAGCAGTGAAGGAGGTTACGAGCAGTACTTC. It specifies CASSEGGYEQYF.

V is TRBV7-9 and J is TRBJ1-4, with TRBD1 identical over 9 bases. CDR3 length equals 19 residues. Germline CDR1 SEHNR, CDR2 FQNEAQ (reference sequence). Trimming cost V 3 bases and J 8 bases; bases outside gene matches: 19. The CDR3 is CASSFPWDWRQGEEEKLFF. The CDR3 bases are TGTGCCAGCAGCTTTCCCTGGGACTGGAGACAGGGGGAAGAAGAAAAACTGTTTTTT.

This chain links TRBV11-2 with TRBJ2-7; 7 bases match TRBD2. The CDR3 has 16 amino acids. Germline trimming cut 5 bases from V and 2 bases from J; bases unmatched to any gene: 12. Germline V gene data show CDR1 as SGHAT and CDR2 as FQNNGV. DNA of the CDR3: TGTGCCAGCAGCCTTCCGGCTAGCGGACTAACCTACGAGCAGTACTTC. This gives the protein CASSLPASGLTYEQYF.

The rearrangement joins TRBV19 to TRBJ2-5; TRBD2 aligns across 12 bases. The CDR3 is made up of 15 amino acids. V was pared by 4 bases and J by 5 bases, with 5 bases of the junction left unmatched. Germline V gene lookup returns CDR1 LNHDA and CDR2 SQIVND (reference sequence). The CDR3 DNA is TGTGCCAGTAGTACCACCGGGACTAGCGGGGAGACCCAGTACTTC. It codes for CASSTTGTSGETQYF. Full variable domain (outside the CDR3, taken from reference TRBV19 and TRBJ2-5): DGGITQSPKYLFRKEGQNVTLSCEQNLNHDAMYWYRQDPGQGLRLIYYSQIVNDFQKGDIAEGYSVSREKKESFPLTVTSAQKNPTAFYLCASSTTGTSGETQYFGPGTRLLVL.

This chain connects TRBV6-1 to TRBJ1-4, with D possibly matching TRBD1 (6 bases). Deletions cut 4 bases from V and 4 bases from J, with 10 bases between. The length of the CDR3 is 14 residues. Germline V gene sequence: CDR1 MNHNS, CDR2 SASEGT. The CDR3 loop reads CASSVGQFNEKLFF. CDR3 DNA: TGTGCCAGCAGTGTAGGACAGTTTAATGAAAAACTGTTTTTT.

The chain recombines TRBV28 with TRBJ2-1, with D possibly matching TRBD2 (5 bases). CDR1 MDHEN and CDR2 SYDVKM come from the germline V gene. The CDR3 sequence is 18 residues long. Trimming removed 3 bases from V and 7 bases from J, with 25 bases in between. The DNA for the CDR3 is TGTGCCAGCAGTTTCTCGCCGGGTTTAGCGTTAGGGTTGAATGAGCAGTTCTTC. Translation: CASSFSPGLALGLNEQFF.

This clone was seen a single time. The rearrangement links TRBV18 to TRBJ2-7, with D maybe TRBD2 (5 bases). Trimming took off 1 base at V and 0 bases at J, with 10 bases between the two ends. CDR1 is KGHSH and CDR2 is LQKENI in the germline V gene. The CDR3 extends over 15 amino acids. CDR3 bases: TGTGCCAGCTCACCACGAGAGAGGGACTCCTACGAGCAGTACTTC. This codes for CASSPRERDSYEQYF.